This is a list of T cell receptor beta chains from one sample in a study of T cell responses to AZD1222 COVID-19 vaccine. Here immunoSEQ multiplex PCR was the method, and the copy in TCRdb shows in-frame clones only, minus some. The repertoire has approximately 98,000 clones, roughly 87% of them found once; the top ten carry roughly 3%. The starting material was peripheral blood, obtained on day 0 of MenACWY control vaccination. These TCRs come from an adult in good health. Each CDR3 is given with its conserved first and last residue. A D gene is named only where the DNA matches it firmly. Not all rows give a size; the values are once, few, many and, for expanded clones, a class.

V gene: TRBV12-3/TRBV12-4; J gene: TRBJ2-5; clone size: once; D gene: .; CDR3 DNA: TGTGCCAGCAGTTTCAGCGGGTTGGAGACCCAGTACTTC; CDR3 protein: CASSFSGLETQYF
V gene: TRBV10-1; J gene: TRBJ2-2; clone size: .; D gene: .; CDR3 DNA: TGCGCCAGCAGGAGGGACCTCGACACCGGGGAGCTGTTTTTT; CDR3 protein: CASRRDLDTGELFF
V gene: TRBV15; J gene: TRBJ2-5; clone size: .; D gene: .; CDR3 DNA: TGTGCCACCAGCGGAGCTGTGAATTTGGGGACCCAGTACTTC; CDR3 protein: CATSGAVNLGTQYF
V gene: TRBV6-1; J gene: TRBJ2-2; clone size: once; D gene: .; CDR3 DNA: TGTGCCAGCAGTGAACACGCAGGGAACACCGGGGAGCTGTTTTTT; CDR3 protein: CASSEHAGNTGELFF
V gene: TRBV5-4; J gene: TRBJ2-1; clone size: once; D gene: .; CDR3 DNA: TGTGCCAGCAGCATTTATGGGGCAGGGTGGGACAATGAGCAGTTCTTC; CDR3 protein: CASSIYGAGWDNEQFF
V gene: TRBV28; J gene: TRBJ2-7; clone size: .; D gene: TRBD1; CDR3 DNA: TGTGCCAGCAGTCTGCGACAGGGGATGCAGTACTTC; CDR3 protein: CASSLRQGMQYF
V gene: TRBV30; J gene: TRBJ1-6; clone size: .; D gene: .; CDR3 DNA: TGTGCCTGGAGTATCGGGCAAACTCCCCTCCACTTT; CDR3 protein: CAWSIGQTPLHF
V gene: TRBV29-1; J gene: TRBJ2-7; clone size: .; D gene: .; CDR3 DNA: TGCAGCGTTGAGGATGCAGGGGATACCTACGAGCAGTACTTC; CDR3 protein: CSVEDAGDTYEQYF
V gene: TRBV5-4; J gene: TRBJ1-2; clone size: .; D gene: TRBD1; CDR3 DNA: TGTGCCAGCAGTCTCTTCGGGACAGCCCTTAACTATGGCTACACCTTC; CDR3 protein: CASSLFGTALNYGYTF
V gene: TRBV20-1; J gene: TRBJ2-3; clone size: .; D gene: .; CDR3 DNA: TGCAGTGCTAGTATGTCGGAGTTTGTCCTTAGCACAGATACGCAGTATTTT; CDR3 protein: CSASMSEFVLSTDTQYF
V gene: TRBV3-1/TRBV3-2; J gene: TRBJ2-7; clone size: .; D gene: TRBD2; CDR3 DNA: TGTGCCAGCAGCACTAGCGGGACCTACGAGCAGTACTTC; CDR3 protein: CASSTSGTYEQYF
V gene: TRBV7-9; J gene: TRBJ2-7; clone size: .; D gene: .; CDR3 DNA: TGTGCCAGCAGCTTCGGGACGGCACCCTACGAGCAGTACTTC; CDR3 protein: CASSFGTAPYEQYF
V gene: TRBV4-3; J gene: TRBJ1-4; clone size: .; D gene: .; CDR3 DNA: TGCGCCAGCAGCCAAGTGGGGTTTGAGGAAAAACTGTTTTTT; CDR3 protein: CASSQVGFEEKLFF
V gene: TRBV2; J gene: TRBJ2-1; clone size: .; D gene: .; CDR3 DNA: TGTGCCAGCAGTGATATGGACTACCGCTACAATGAGCAGTTCTTC; CDR3 protein: CASSDMDYRYNEQFF
V gene: TRBV5-6; J gene: TRBJ1-2; clone size: .; D gene: .; CDR3 DNA: TGTGCCAGCAGCCCTGGCACTAGTTATGGCTACACCTTC; CDR3 protein: CASSPGTSYGYTF
V gene: TRBV6-6; J gene: TRBJ1-1; clone size: .; D gene: TRBD1; CDR3 DNA: TGTGCCAGCAGTACTACAGGGGTGGCTGAAGCTTTCTTT; CDR3 protein: CASSTTGVAEAFF
V gene: TRBV4-3; J gene: TRBJ2-3; clone size: .; D gene: .; CDR3 DNA: TGCGCCAGCAGCCAAGAATCATGGGGCGATACGCAGTATTTT; CDR3 protein: CASSQESWGDTQYF
V gene: TRBV18; J gene: TRBJ1-1; clone size: once; D gene: .; CDR3 DNA: TGTGCCAGCTCACCTAAGGCGGAACCGAACACTGAAGCTTTCTTT; CDR3 protein: CASSPKAEPNTEAFF
V gene: TRBV5-1; J gene: TRBJ2-2; clone size: .; D gene: TRBD1; CDR3 DNA: TGCGCCAGCAGCTTGGAATGGACAGGGAGGACCGGGGAGCTGTTTTTT; CDR3 protein: CASSLEWTGRTGELFF
V gene: TRBV5-1; J gene: TRBJ2-7; clone size: .; D gene: .; CDR3 DNA: TGCGCCAGCAGCTTGGGAGTCCACGAGCAGTACTTC; CDR3 protein: CASSLGVHEQYF
V gene: TRBV15; J gene: TRBJ1-3; clone size: .; D gene: .; CDR3 DNA: TGTGCCACCAGTTCGACAGCTACCAGCGGAGGAAACACCATATATTTT; CDR3 protein: CATSSTATSGGNTIYF
V gene: TRBV7-3; J gene: TRBJ1-1; clone size: .; D gene: .; CDR3 DNA: TGTGCCAGCAGCTTATATGGCAACACTGAAGCTTTCTTT; CDR3 protein: CASSLYGNTEAFF
V gene: TRBV19; J gene: TRBJ1-2; clone size: .; D gene: .; CDR3 DNA: TGTGCCAGTAGTGCCGGCGATAACTATGGCTACACCTTC; CDR3 protein: CASSAGDNYGYTF
V gene: TRBV24-1; J gene: TRBJ1-2; clone size: .; D gene: TRBD1; CDR3 DNA: TGTGCCACCAGTGCCGGGGGACAGCTGTATAACTATGGCTACACCTTC; CDR3 protein: CATSAGGQLYNYGYTF
V gene: TRBV7-2; J gene: TRBJ2-1; clone size: .; D gene: TRBD2; CDR3 DNA: TGTGCCAGCAGCTTAACTAGCGGGGGCCTATACAATGAGCAGTTCTTC; CDR3 protein: CASSLTSGGLYNEQFF
V gene: TRBV12-5; J gene: TRBJ1-1; clone size: .; D gene: TRBD1; CDR3 DNA: TGTGCTAGTGGTTTGATCGAGGGACAGGGGATCACTGAAGCTTTCTTT; CDR3 protein: CASGLIEGQGITEAFF
V gene: TRBV30; J gene: TRBJ2-1; clone size: .; D gene: .; CDR3 DNA: TGTGCCTGGAGTGCCCCCTTGGAGTCTTCCTACAATGAGCAGTTCTTC; CDR3 protein: CAWSAPLESSYNEQFF
V gene: TRBV5-6; J gene: TRBJ1-4; clone size: .; D gene: .; CDR3 DNA: TGTGCCAGCAGCCGCGGCGGGTTAAGGGAGGAAAAACTGTTTTTT; CDR3 protein: CASSRGGLREEKLFF
V gene: TRBV24-1; J gene: TRBJ1-5; clone size: .; D gene: .; CDR3 DNA: TGTGCCACCAGTGATATCCTGAGACTTGCAAATCAGCCCCAGCATTTT; CDR3 protein: CATSDILRLANQPQHF
V gene: TRBV27; J gene: TRBJ1-4; clone size: .; D gene: TRBD1; CDR3 DNA: TGTGCCAGCAGTTTAGGGTTACAGGGGAGGGAAAAACTGTTTTTT; CDR3 protein: CASSLGLQGREKLFF
V gene: TRBV4-3; J gene: TRBJ2-1; clone size: .; D gene: TRBD2; CDR3 DNA: TGCGCCAGCAGCCAAGATAGCGGGAAGAATGAGCAGTTCTTC; CDR3 protein: CASSQDSGKNEQFF
V gene: TRBV3-1/TRBV3-2; J gene: TRBJ2-5; clone size: .; D gene: .; CDR3 DNA: TGTGCCAGCAGCCAGTTTACAGCAGCACCAAACCAAGAGACCCAGTACTTC; CDR3 protein: CASSQFTAAPNQETQYF
V gene: TRBV7-2; J gene: TRBJ1-2; clone size: .; D gene: TRBD1; CDR3 DNA: TGTGCCAGCAGCTTAGCCCTGGGACAGATCTATGGCTACACCTTC; CDR3 protein: CASSLALGQIYGYTF
V gene: TRBV7-2; J gene: TRBJ2-1; clone size: .; D gene: TRBD2; CDR3 DNA: TGTGCCAGCAGTTTCCTAGCGGGGGGACCCTTCGAGCAGTTCTTC; CDR3 protein: CASSFLAGGPFEQFF
V gene: TRBV5-1; J gene: TRBJ1-1; clone size: .; D gene: .; CDR3 DNA: TGCGCCAGCAGCTTGGATTGGGGGGCAAACACTGAAGCTTTCTTT; CDR3 protein: CASSLDWGANTEAFF
V gene: TRBV6-5; J gene: TRBJ2-3; clone size: .; D gene: TRBD2; CDR3 DNA: TGTGCCAGCAGTTACCGAGCGGGGGGCGTCACAGATACGCAGTATTTT; CDR3 protein: CASSYRAGGVTDTQYF
V gene: TRBV28; J gene: TRBJ2-1; clone size: .; D gene: .; CDR3 DNA: TGTGCCAGCTTTAGTCCCCGATTAGGTCACGACAATGAGCAGTTCTTC; CDR3 protein: CASFSPRLGHDNEQFF
V gene: TRBV19; J gene: TRBJ1-2; clone size: .; D gene: .; CDR3 DNA: TGTGCCAGTAGTTTGGCAGGGACGAACTATGGCTACACCTTC; CDR3 protein: CASSLAGTNYGYTF
V gene: TRBV3-1/TRBV3-2; J gene: TRBJ2-5; clone size: .; D gene: .; CDR3 DNA: TGTGCCAGCAGCCAAGACGCGGATTACCAGTACTTC; CDR3 protein: CASSQDADYQYF
V gene: TRBV6-1; J gene: TRBJ2-5; clone size: .; D gene: .; CDR3 DNA: TGTGCCAGCAGTGAACAAGAGACCCAGTACTTC; CDR3 protein: CASSEQETQYF
V gene: TRBV10-3; J gene: TRBJ1-1; clone size: .; D gene: TRBD1; CDR3 DNA: TGTGCCATCAGCCGGGACAGGCAGAACACTGAAGCTTTCTTT; CDR3 protein: CAISRDRQNTEAFF
V gene: TRBV11-2; J gene: TRBJ2-7; clone size: .; D gene: .; CDR3 DNA: TGTGCCAGCAGCTTAGGATATAGCGCGTACGAGCAGTACTTC; CDR3 protein: CASSLGYSAYEQYF
V gene: TRBV6-5; J gene: TRBJ1-1; clone size: .; D gene: .; CDR3 DNA: TGTGCCAGCAGCCTCCATATAATGAACACTGAAGCTTTCTTT; CDR3 protein: CASSLHIMNTEAFF
V gene: TRBV2; J gene: TRBJ1-1; clone size: .; D gene: .; CDR3 DNA: TGTGCCAGCAGTGCTCAGGGGTATGGTGAAGCTTTCTTT; CDR3 protein: CASSAQGYGEAFF
V gene: TRBV10-1; J gene: TRBJ1-4; clone size: once; D gene: .; CDR3 DNA: TGCGCCAGCAGTGAAGGGACGGCCCGGGAAAAACTGTTTTTT; CDR3 protein: CASSEGTAREKLFF
V gene: TRBV5-1; J gene: TRBJ2-5; clone size: .; D gene: TRBD2; CDR3 DNA: TGCGCCAGCAGCTTGGGACTAGCGGGGGCCCAAGAGACCCAGTACTTC; CDR3 protein: CASSLGLAGAQETQYF
V gene: TRBV15; J gene: TRBJ2-7; clone size: .; D gene: .; CDR3 DNA: TGTGCCACCAGCAGAGGTACAGGGACCGGAGACTACGAGCAGTACTTC; CDR3 protein: CATSRGTGTGDYEQYF
V gene: TRBV6-6; J gene: TRBJ1-4; clone size: .; D gene: .; CDR3 DNA: TGTGCCAGCAGTCTGGACATTACTAATGAAAAACTGTTTTTT; CDR3 protein: CASSLDITNEKLFF
V gene: TRBV7-7; J gene: TRBJ2-7; clone size: few; D gene: TRBD1; CDR3 DNA: TGTGCTAGCAGTCCCGGGACAGCGACGCAGCAGTACTTC; CDR3 protein: CASSPGTATQQYF
V gene: TRBV7-9; J gene: TRBJ2-1; clone size: .; D gene: .; CDR3 DNA: TGTGCCAGCCGGAGCCGGGGTGAGCAGTTCTTC; CDR3 protein: CASRSRGEQFF
V gene: TRBV28; J gene: TRBJ1-1; clone size: .; D gene: .; CDR3 DNA: TGTGCCAGCAGTTTAGGGGCACGGAGAGACACTGAAGCTTTCTTT; CDR3 protein: CASSLGARRDTEAFF